This T cell receptor beta chain was identified in a study of T cell responses to AZD1222 COVID-19 vaccine. Study conclusions and caveats: Possibly, clonal diversity was underestimated; donors were largely white British and included more females. Only a handful of AZD1222 recipients tested seropositive at baseline.

The CDR3 totals 13 residues. Germline CDR1 and CDR2: MNHNY and SVGAGI (reference sequence). The V gene lost 6 bases and the J gene lost 2 bases, with 7 bases spanning the gap. Only a few counts were recorded for this clone. What it binds is unknown. Sequencing was performed with immunoSEQ multiplex PCR; in TCRdb, only in-frame clones are kept and a portion is missing. The sample lists about 200,000 clones, around 88% seen once, with around 7.9% in the top ten. The specimen was peripheral blood, collected on day 0 of AZD1222 vaccination. This sequence joins TRBV6-6 and TRBJ2-2; D gene ambiguous. The receptor's source is an adult in good health. The CDR3 DNA is TGTGCCAGCAGCCTCCTTAACACCGGGGAGCTGTTTTTT. The encoded protein is CASSLLNTGELFF.